Below are 18 T cell receptor beta chains sequenced from a single sample in a study. TCRdb re-called the 5' RACE reads through MiXCR, storing one row per CDR3 protein. Among about 250 distinct CDR3 sequences, about 13% were seen once, and the ten largest hold 55% to 70%. What was sequenced was effector memory T cells from blood PBMCs. Regarding subset: effector memory CD4+ T cells. The receptors here all came from a female donor with HIV.

The genes are TRBV13 and TRBJ2-4, with a weak D call TRBD1 (6 bases). The V and J ends lost 5 bases and 8 bases respectively, with 16 bases between them. The CDR3 contains 14 residues. From germline, CDR1 is PRHDT and CDR2 FYEKMQ (reference sequence). CDR3 DNA sequence: TGTGCCAGCAGCAGCCGACAGGAAGGGGACATTCAGTACTTC. Protein sequence: CASSSRQEGDIQYF.

The chain joins TRBV7-3 to TRBJ2-2; D may be TRBD2 (6 bases). The germline V and J ends were trimmed by 1 base and 2 bases, with 14 bases remaining between them. Germline V gene data show CDR1 as SGHTA and CDR2 as FQGTGA. The CDR3 extends over 17 amino acids. In DNA form, the CDR3 reads TGTGCCAGCAGCTTAAGGGGTGGAGGGCTCAACACCGGGGAGCTGTTTTTT. Translated: CASSLRGGGLNTGELFF.

The genes are TRBV10-3 and TRBJ2-5; TRBD1 matches 11 bases. The CDR3 consists of 16 residues. CDR1 ENHRY and CDR2 SYGVKD come from the germline V gene. V lost 5 bases and J lost 3; bases outside the gene matches: 8. The chain's CDR3 is CAISTAMGQGEETQYF. Written as DNA, the CDR3 is TGTGCCATCAGTACAGCTATGGGACAGGGGGAAGAGACCCAGTACTTC.

This clonotype was observed a handful of times. The rearrangement uses TRBV4-1 and TRBJ1-4; 8 positions match TRBD1. The ends lost 4 bases at V and 8 bases at J; junction bases unmatched: 6. CDR1 is MGHRA, CDR2 YSYEKL, per germline. This CDR3 has 14 amino acids. The chain's CDR3 is CASSLTGEGEKLFF. In DNA form, the CDR3 reads TGCGCCAGCAGCCTGACAGGGGAGGGGGAAAAACTGTTTTTT.

This clonotype is categorized as large. The CDR3: CASSLSTAGYETQYF. CDR3 nucleotides: TGCGCCAGCAGCTTGTCGACGGCGGGTTACGAGACCCAGTACTTC. The chain has TRBV5-1 and TRBJ2-5; tentative D call: TRBD2 (5 bases). V lost 1 base and J 5 bases, leaving 15 bases between the germline ends. Germline loops: CDR1 SGHRS, CDR2 YFSETQ. The CDR3 covers 15 residues.

This clonotype was counted between two and nine times. The gene calls are TRBV10-3 and TRBJ2-7, with D perhaps TRBD1 or TRBD2 (5 bases each). The CDR3 contains 14 residues. Germline V gene data show CDR1 as ENHRY and CDR2 as SYGVKD. The germline V and J ends were trimmed by 9 bases and 2 bases, with 17 bases remaining between them. DNA of the CDR3: TGTGCCATAGGCCAGGGACCTACAACCTACGAGCAGTACTTC. This encodes CAIGQGPTTYEQYF.

This chain uses TRBV29-1 with TRBJ2-3; the D is unclear. CDR3 length equals 12 residues. Trimming removed 4 bases at V and 6 bases at J, with 11 bases between. The germline V gene has CDR1 SQVTM and CDR2 ANQGSEA. CDR3 region: CSVASPGDTQYF. As DNA, the CDR3 is TGCAGCGTTGCCAGCCCCGGGGATACGCAGTATTTT.

By proportion, this clonotype is large. The CDR3 nucleotides read TGTGCCAGCAGCCTTTTAGCGGGAGAGTACACCGGGGAGCTGTTTTTT. Its translation: CASSLLAGEYTGELFF. The chain links TRBV9 to TRBJ2-2; the match to TRBD2 covers 9 bases. The ends lost 4 bases at V and 3 bases at J; junction bases unmatched: 7. Germline loops: CDR1 SGDLS, CDR2 YYNGEE. This CDR3 has 16 residues.

V gene TRBV10-3 combines with J gene TRBJ1-5; D is possibly TRBD1 (5 bases). CDR1 and CDR2 from the germline V gene are ENHRY and SYGVKD. The CDR3 runs to 14 residues. V lost 6 bases, J lost 11 bases, and 20 bases lay in between. CDR3 amino acids: CAISNRGGAGAQHF. The CDR3 DNA reads TGTGCCATCAGCAATAGGGGCGGGGCTGGGGCCCAGCATTTT.

This clonotype was counted between two and nine times. The gene calls are TRBV28 and TRBJ2-3; the match to TRBD2 covers 8 bases. The length of the CDR3 is 16 residues. Germline V lookup: CDR1 MDHEN, CDR2 SYDVKM. V shed 7 bases, J shed 4 bases, and the junction held 13 bases outside the gene matches. The CDR3 DNA sequence: TGTGCCAGCACCCTCCAAGCGGGAGCCGGTGCAGATACGCAGTATTTT. Amino acid sequence: CASTLQAGAGADTQYF.

There are a few counts of this clonotype. The J gene is TRBJ2-2, the V gene TRBV6-5, with TRBD1 matching 9 bases. CDR1 is MNHEY, CDR2 SVGAGI, per germline. The CDR3 is made up of 18 amino acids. V lost 4 bases to trimming and J lost 7 bases; unmatched junction nucleotides: 16. CDR3 protein: CASSWTTGTGFGFGELFF. In nucleotides, the CDR3 is TGTGCCAGCAGTTGGACGACCGGGACAGGGTTCGGTTTCGGGGAGCTGTTTTTT.

By sample fraction, this clonotype is large. The chain has TRBV30 and TRBJ1-3; D unclear. V lost 4 bases and J 0 bases, leaving 13 bases between the germline ends. The CDR3 spans 15 residues. Germline CDR1 reads GTSNPN; CDR2 reads SVGIG (reference sequence). CDR3 residues: CAWTNWRVSGNTIYF. DNA of the CDR3: TGTGCCTGGACTAACTGGAGGGTCTCTGGAAACACCATATATTTT.

In this sample, this clonotype turned up a few times. The V and J genes are TRBV4-1 and TRBJ2-7, with 9 bases matching TRBD2. The length of the CDR3 is 17 residues. CDR1 and CDR2 from the germline V gene are MGHRA and YSYEKL. V trimming: 3 bases; J trimming: 4 bases; junction bases outside the gene matches: 13. The DNA for the CDR3 is TGCGCCAGCAGCCAGACCAGAGGAGGACTAGCGTTGTACGAGCAGTACTTC. As protein: CASSQTRGGLALYEQYF.

This clonotype was counted a few times. The chain links TRBV6-1 to TRBJ1-2, with 7 bases lining up with TRBD1. V lost 5 bases and J lost 6; bases outside the gene matches: 9. The germline CDR1 and CDR2 sequences are MNHNS and SASEGT. The CDR3 runs to 14 residues. The CDR3 here is CASSRRQGSDGYTF. The CDR3 bases are TGTGCCAGCAGTCGCCGACAGGGTTCGGATGGCTACACCTTC.

This clonotype is termed large (0.1 to 1%). The CDR3 protein is CASSPGPGQGANNEQFF. In DNA, the CDR3 is TGTGCCAGCAGCCCAGGACCGGGACAGGGGGCGAACAATGAGCAGTTCTTC. J is TRBJ2-1 and V is TRBV11-1; 12 bases line up with TRBD1. V lost 5 bases, J lost 5 bases, and 10 bases stayed unmatched. The CDR3 extends over 17 amino acids. Looked up from germline, CDR1 is SGHAT and CDR2 is FQDESV (reference sequence).

The J gene is TRBJ1-1, the V gene TRBV7-2; 9 bases match TRBD1. The CDR3 runs 18 residues. Trimming took 7 bases from V and 1 from J; bases not matched to a gene: 16. Per germline, CDR1 SGHTA and CDR2 FQGNSA. The CDR3 protein is CASTPWGQGNGANTEAFF. The CDR3 DNA reads TGTGCCAGCACCCCATGGGGACAGGGTAATGGGGCGAACACTGAAGCTTTCTTT.

Judged by abundance, this clonotype is large (0.1 to 1%). The chain recombines TRBV30 with TRBJ1-1; 8 bases align to TRBD1. Germline V lookup: CDR1 GTSNPN, CDR2 SVGIG (reference sequence). The junction had 13 bases not matched to a gene; V was cut back by 4 bases and J by 0 bases. This CDR3 has 17 residues. DNA for the CDR3: TGTGCCTGGATCAAACAGGGGGGATTTAATATGAACACTGAAGCTTTCTTT. This encodes CAWIKQGGFNMNTEAFF.

The sample holds a few counts of this clonotype. J is TRBJ1-5 and V is TRBV5-5; perhaps TRBD1 as D (5 bases). CDR3 size: 13 residues. The V gene lost 9 bases and the J gene lost 4 bases, with 14 bases spanning the gap. The germline V gene has CDR1 SGHKS and CDR2 YYEKEE (reference sequence). CDR3: CATAAGVNQPQHF. The CDR3 DNA reads as TGTGCCACCGCCGCGGGGGTGAATCAGCCCCAGCATTTT.